Shown below are 30 T cell receptor beta chains from a single sample sequenced in a study of type 1 and type 2 diabetes patients. PCR was run on genomic DNA. Multiplex PCR with 30 forward and 13 reverse primers amplified the TCR beta CDR3. A single record per CDR3 protein comes from TCRdb applying MiXCR to the multiplex PCR reads. Of fewer than 300,000 distinct CDR3 sequences listed, 47% are singletons. Sequenced input: peripheral blood mononuclear cells (PBMCs). Receptors were obtained from a young man with type 2 diabetes.

This chain uses TRBV19 with TRBJ1-6, with D perhaps matching TRBD1 (6 bases). The germline V gene encodes CDR1 LNHDA and CDR2 SQIVND (reference sequence). This CDR3 is built from 13 residues. The ends were cut back, 10 bases at V and 7 bases at J, with 14 bases in the middle. CDR3 nucleotides: TGTGCCACCCAGGGGCCTGGGAATTCACCCCTCCACTTT. This sequence encodes CATQGPGNSPLHF.

This clonotype was seen ten or more times. The CDR3 loop is CATSRDSSLANEQYF. The CDR3 DNA sequence: TGTGCCACCAGCAGAGACTCATCCCTAGCGAACGAGCAGTACTTC. The chain couples TRBV15 to TRBJ2-7; a weak D match, TRBD2 (6 bases). The CDR3 has 15 amino acids. The V end was cut by 0 bases, the J end by 5 bases, with 14 bases between. Germline V CDR1 and CDR2: LNHNV, YYDKDF (reference sequence).

This clonotype was detected ten times or more. The chain has TRBV14 and TRBJ2-6; D unclear. From germline, CDR1 is SGHDN and CDR2 FVKESK. The length of the CDR3 is 15 residues. The V end lost 4 bases, the J end lost 4 bases, and 11 bases lay between the germline ends. The CDR3: CASSPIATGANVLTF. The DNA for the CDR3 is TGTGCCAGCAGCCCAATAGCTACCGGGGCCAACGTCCTGACTTTC.

This clonotype came up once. This chain connects TRBV7-2 to TRBJ2-1; D unclear. The ends were cut back, 8 bases at V and 4 bases at J, with 12 bases in the middle. The length of the CDR3 is 13 residues. Germline CDR1 is SGHTA and CDR2 is FQGNSA. The CDR3 DNA reads TGTGCCAGCGGCTCCTACAGATACAATGAGCAGTTCTTC. Translated: CASGSYRYNEQFF.

V is TRBV19 and J is TRBJ1-5; D gene ambiguous. CDR3 size: 12 residues. Looked up from germline, CDR1 is LNHDA and CDR2 is SQIVND (reference sequence). V was trimmed by 10 bases and J by 3 bases, leaving 10 bases between them. CDR3 amino acids: CATREVNQPQHF. CDR3 nucleotide sequence: TGTGCCACCCGGGAGGTCAATCAGCCCCAGCATTTT. The full variable domain, with the rest looked up from reference TRBV19 and TRBJ1-5, is DGGITQSPKYLFRKEGQNVTLSCEQNLNHDAMYWYRQDPGQGLRLIYYSQIVNDFQKGDIAEGYSVSREKKESFPLTVTSAQKNPTAFYLCATREVNQPQHFGDGTRLSIL.

This clonotype has just a few counts. V gene TRBV7-4 combines with J gene TRBJ2-5; D is unresolved. From germline, CDR1 is SGHVT and CDR2 SQSDAQ. CDR3 length: 13 residues. V lost 2 bases to trimming and J lost 3 bases, with 7 bases between them. DNA for the CDR3: TGTGCCAGCAGCTTAATCGCAGAAGAGACCCAGTACTTC. Amino acids: CASSLIAEETQYF.

This clonotype has just a few counts. The chain uses TRBV12-3 or TRBV12-4 and TRBJ1-2, with 11 nucleotides matching TRBD1. J lost 0 bases, V lost 6 bases, and 12 bases had no gene match. This CDR3 contains 18 residues. In nucleotides, the CDR3 is TGTGCCAGCAGCTTGCTCGGGACAGGGGGTTTCTCTAACTATGGCTACACCTTC. Translating it yields CASSLLGTGGFSNYGYTF.

CDR3 region: CATSRELNQPQHF. Here the CDR3 DNA reads TGTGCCACCAGCAGAGAACTTAATCAGCCCCAGCATTTT. The chain employs TRBV15 and TRBJ1-5; no definite D call. The germline CDR1 and CDR2 sequences are LNHNV and YYDKDF (reference sequence). The CDR3 spans 13 residues. The V end was cut by 0 bases, the J end by 4 bases, with 4 bases between.

This sequence joins TRBV4-2 and TRBJ2-7; D unclear. The CDR3 is 14 amino acids. The V end was cut by 0 bases, the J end by 4 bases, with 10 bases between. Per germline, CDR1 LGHNA and CDR2 YNFKEQ. This chain's CDR3 is CASSQDETLYEQYF. The DNA of the CDR3 is TGTGCCAGCAGCCAAGATGAAACATTATACGAGCAGTACTTC.

This clonotype was detected only a few times. This rearrangement joins TRBV7-3 to TRBJ1-1; D is ambiguous. The CDR3 is 12 residues long. The germline CDR1 and CDR2 sequences are SGHTA and FQGTGA. V lost 2 bases, J lost 8 bases, and 9 bases lay in between. This chain's CDR3 is CASSLEAGEAFF. CDR3 bases: TGTGCCAGCAGCTTAGAGGCAGGCGAAGCTTTCTTT.

About this clonotype itself: Since a much larger clone is just one base distant, this may be a read error. The chain uses TRBV15 and TRBJ1-2; 7 positions agree with TRBD1. Trimming took 8 bases from V and 2 from J; bases not matched to a gene: 14. In germline, CDR1 is LNHNV, CDR2 YYDKDF (reference sequence). The CDR3 extends over 16 amino acids. CDR3 sequence reads: CATSQTETGWNYGYTF. CDR3 in DNA: TGTGCCACCTCCCAGACAGAGACAGGGTGGAACTATGGCTACACCTTC.

The chain links TRBV20-1 to TRBJ2-1, with 8 positions matching TRBD2. The CDR3 sequence is 13 residues long. Germline assignment: CDR1 DFQATT and CDR2 SNEGSKA (reference sequence). The ends lost 7 bases at V and 1 base at J; junction bases unmatched: 3. The CDR3 region is CSVGGRSYNEQFF. The CDR3 DNA is TGCAGTGTTGGCGGGAGGTCCTACAATGAGCAGTTCTTC.

This clonotype was picked up a small number of times. This chain connects TRBV4-3 to TRBJ2-5; tentative D call: TRBD1 (6 bases). Trimming cost V 3 bases and J 0 bases, with 11 bases left between them. CDR3 length equals 15 residues. Per germline, CDR1 LGHNA and CDR2 YSLEER. CDR3 amino acids: CASSHGTTNQETQYF. The CDR3 DNA is TGCGCCAGCAGCCACGGGACAACAAACCAAGAGACCCAGTACTTC.

A single count supports this clonotype. This chain uses TRBV12-5 with TRBJ1-6; perhaps TRBD1 as D (6 bases). Trimming pared 4 bases from V and 7 bases from J, leaving 14 bases between. Looked up from germline, CDR1 is LGHNT and CDR2 is FRNRAP. This CDR3 region has 15 residues. Here the CDR3 DNA reads TGTGCTAGTGGTTCACCCTCTCAGGGGAATTCACCCCTCCACTTT. Its protein product is CASGSPSQGNSPLHF. The entire variable domain, with the rest obtained from reference TRBV12-5 and TRBJ1-6, is as follows: DARVTQTPRHKVTEMGQEVTMRCQPILGHNTVFWYRQTMMQGLELLAYFRNRAPLDDSGMPKDRFSAEMPDATLATLKIQPSEPRDSAVYFCASGSPSQGNSPLHFGNGTRLTVT.

This chain links TRBV27 with TRBJ1-1; D ambiguous. V lost 8 bases to trimming and J lost 2 bases, with 9 bases between them. Germline-derived CDR1 and CDR2 are MNHEY and SMNVEV (reference sequence). The CDR3 is 12 amino acids. In DNA form, the CDR3 reads TGTGCCAGCTACCGGACTAACACTGAAGCTTTCTTT. Translating it yields CASYRTNTEAFF.

Here the CDR3 DNA reads TGTGCCAGTGCCCAGCCGAACACCGGGGAGCTGTTTTTT. It codes for CASAQPNTGELFF. The rearrangement links TRBV19 to TRBJ2-2; D uncertain. The length of the CDR3 is 13 residues. The V end lost 8 bases, the J end lost 0 bases, and 7 bases lay between the germline ends. Germline V gives CDR1 LNHDA, CDR2 SQIVND (reference sequence). Based on the CDR3 plus reference TRBV19 and TRBJ2-2, the full variable domain is DGGITQSPKYLFRKEGQNVTLSCEQNLNHDAMYWYRQDPGQGLRLIYYSQIVNDFQKGDIAEGYSVSREKKESFPLTVTSAQKNPTAFYLCASAQPNTGELFFGEGSRLTVL.

This clonotype was seen a handful of times. The chain joins TRBV2 to TRBJ2-1; D might be TRBD2 (6 bases). The V gene's germline CDR1 is SNHLY and CDR2 FYNNEI. The CDR3 is 14 amino acids. Trimming left V 1 base short and J 6 bases short, with 10 bases between. CDR3 DNA sequence: TGTGCCAGCAGTGAAGGCCGGGGAGGCAATGAGCAGTTCTTC. Residues: CASSEGRGGNEQFF.

This clonotype was counted ten times or more. J is TRBJ2-7 and V is TRBV30, with a weak D call TRBD2 (5 bases). CDR1 and CDR2 (germline): GTSNPN, SVGIG (reference sequence). Trimming left V 0 bases short and J 9 bases short, with 15 bases between. This CDR3 is 13 amino acids long. The CDR3 DNA reads TGTGCCTGGAGTGTAAATATGCCGGCGGGGCAGTACTTC. Translated: CAWSVNMPAGQYF.

This chain connects TRBV7-8 to TRBJ1-1; D remains unclear. V lost 5 bases to trimming and J lost 0 bases, with 7 bases between them. Germline CDR1 and CDR2: SGHVS and FQNEAQ. The CDR3 is 13 residues long. The CDR3 loop is CASSRILNTEAFF. CDR3 nucleotide sequence: TGTGCCAGCAGCAGGATTTTGAACACTGAAGCTTTCTTT. Drawing the rest from reference TRBV7-8 and TRBJ1-1, the complete variable domain is GAGVSQSPRYKVAKRGQDVALRCDPISGHVSLFWYQQALGQGPEFLTYFQNEAQLDKSGLPSDRFFAERPEGSVSTLKIQRTQQEDSAVYLCASSRILNTEAFFGQGTRLTVV.

The chain is built from TRBV7-2 and TRBJ1-2; 8 bases fit TRBD1. CDR1 SGHTA and CDR2 FQGNSA come from the germline V gene. The V and J ends lost 5 bases and 0 bases, in that order; junction bases with no gene match: 14. This CDR3 region has 18 residues. The CDR3 region has the DNA TGTGCCAGCAGCCAAAATAGGGACAGGTCTTCTTCTAACTATGGCTACACCTTC. This encodes CASSQNRDRSSSNYGYTF.

The V gene is TRBV19, the J gene TRBJ1-1, with D possibly TRBD1 on 5 matching bases. V was shortened by 4 bases and J by 1 base, with 19 bases between the two germline ends. This CDR3 has 17 amino acids. Germline V CDR1 and CDR2: LNHDA, SQIVND (reference sequence). In nucleotides, the CDR3 is TGTGCCAGTAGTACCCTAATTCCGGGACCCTCGAACACTGAAGCTTTCTTT. Its protein is CASSTLIPGPSNTEAFF.

This clonotype was counted many times. The genes are TRBV7-2 and TRBJ1-1; a weak D match, TRBD1 (5 bases). V was pared by 8 bases and J by 1 base, with 8 bases between. This CDR3 region has 12 residues. The germline CDR1 and CDR2 sequences are SGHTA and FQGNSA. CDR3 nucleotide sequence: TGTGCCAGCCGGGGGGGGAACACTGAAGCTTTCTTT. Its protein is CASRGGNTEAFF.

This clonotype came up a few times. The chain is built from TRBV28 and TRBJ2-2; TRBD2 matches at 11 bases. Germline loops: CDR1 MDHEN, CDR2 SYDVKM. This CDR3 has 16 amino acids. V lost 3 bases to trimming and J lost 6 bases; unmatched junction nucleotides: 6. CDR3 amino acids: CASSFLAGGSAGELFF. CDR3 bases: TGTGCCAGCAGTTTCCTAGCGGGAGGATCTGCCGGGGAGCTGTTTTTT. Drawing the rest from reference TRBV28 and TRBJ2-2, the complete variable domain is DVKVTQSSRYLVKRTGEKVFLECVQDMDHENMFWYRQDPGLGLRLIYFSYDVKMKEKGDIPEGYSVSREKKERFSLILESASTNQTSMYLCASSFLAGGSAGELFFGEGSRLTVL.

This sequence joins TRBV20-1 and TRBJ2-3; possible D gene TRBD2, 5 bases. CDR1 is DFQATT and CDR2 is SNEGSKA in the germline V gene (reference sequence). V shed 5 bases and J shed 2 bases, with 11 bases lying between them. The CDR3 consists of 13 residues. CDR3 protein: CSASEGNTDTQYF. The CDR3 DNA sequence: TGCAGTGCTTCCGAGGGTAACACAGATACGCAGTATTTT.

A few counts support this clonotype. The junction shows a germline mismatch at one end, possibly a read error. The genes are TRBV5-1 and TRBJ2-3, with 13 bases aligning to TRBD2. This CDR3 region has 13 residues. The germline CDR1 and CDR2 sequences are SGHRS and YFSETQ. The CDR3 is CASSLMAGTSGTF. CDR3 bases: TGCGCCAGCAGCTTGATGGCGGGGACTAGCGGGACTTTT.

This clonotype was found a few times. This chain joins TRBV6-5 and TRBJ1-1; tentatively, D is TRBD1 (6 bases). This CDR3 region has 13 residues. CDR1 and CDR2 from the germline V gene are MNHEY and SVGAGI. V was pared by 4 bases and J by 4 bases, with 10 bases between. CDR3 loop: CASSFGTLTEAFF. CDR3 nucleotides: TGTGCCAGCAGTTTCGGGACACTCACTGAAGCTTTCTTT.

The chain is built from TRBV11-2 and TRBJ1-5; TRBD1 aligns across 7 bases. Germline V gene data show CDR1 as SGHAT and CDR2 as FQNNGV. Unmatched junction bases numbered 6, after V lost 1 base and J lost 6 bases. This CDR3 has 15 amino acids. CDR3 in DNA: TGTGCCAGCAGCTTAGGGAGGGGGCGGACTCAGCCCCAGCATTTT. It codes for CASSLGRGRTQPQHF.

The CDR3 region has the DNA TGCAGTGCGGAGGGACAGCTTGCAACTAATGAAAAACTGTTTTTT. It yields the protein CSAEGQLATNEKLFF. The chain joins TRBV20-1 to TRBJ1-4, with 7 bases matching TRBD1. Germline assignment: CDR1 DFQATT and CDR2 SNEGSKA (reference sequence). V shed 6 bases, J shed 0 bases, and the junction held 7 bases outside the gene matches. The CDR3 sequence is 15 residues long.

In the case of this clonotype: At one of its ends the junction is not consistent with the germline gene, which may arise from a read error. V is TRBV10-3 and J is TRBJ1-4; TRBD1 aligns across 9 bases. The CDR3 runs to 14 residues. Looked up from germline, CDR1 is ENHRY and CDR2 is SYGVKD. The CDR3 reads CAISEWDRDEKLFF. As DNA, the CDR3 is TGTGCCATCAGTGAGTGGGACAGGGACGAAAAACTGTTTTTC.

The chain couples TRBV7-3 to TRBJ1-2; the D gene is possibly TRBD1 (6 bases). Germline-derived CDR1 and CDR2 are SGHTA and FQGTGA. V was pared by 8 bases and J by 4 bases, with 20 bases between. This CDR3 is 15 amino acids long. CDR3 residues: CASQTVDTGIYGYTF. The CDR3, as DNA: TGTGCCAGCCAGACTGTCGACACAGGGATCTATGGCTACACCTTC.